The 8 T cell receptor beta chains given below trace back to one sample, sequenced in a study of early T cells in non-severe SARS-CoV-2 infection. TCRdb reprocessed the 5' RACE reads via MiXCR and lists one record per CDR3 protein. Of approximately 65,000 distinct CDR3 sequences in the sample, about 11% are singletons; the top ten hold about 2.8%. Sequenced material: whole blood, taken at baseline. All receptors derive from an adult who was a healthcare worker with PCR-confirmed SARS-CoV-2 infection or an uninfected control (not recorded which).

A few counts support this clonotype. V usage is TRBV19 and J usage is TRBJ2-6; D is possibly TRBD2 (6 bases). Germline CDR1 reads LNHDA; CDR2 reads SQIVND (reference sequence). This CDR3 has 18 residues. V lost 5 bases to trimming and J lost 0 bases, with 17 bases between them. The CDR3 DNA follows: TGTGCCAGTAGTGCCGTCCTGGGACTGGGCTCTGGGGCCAACGTCCTGACTTTC. Residues: CASSAVLGLGSGANVLTF.

This chain links TRBV7-9 with TRBJ2-3; 7 bases are shared with TRBD1. V lost 5 bases and J lost 2; bases outside the gene matches: 7. Germline V gene data show CDR1 as SEHNR and CDR2 as FQNEAQ (reference sequence). The CDR3 runs 15 residues. This CDR3 reads CASSGRDSYTDTQYF. The DNA for the CDR3 is TGTGCCAGCAGCGGTCGGGACAGCTACACAGATACGCAGTATTTT.

This clonotype was detected only a few times. The J gene is TRBJ1-1, the V gene TRBV29-1, with TRBD1 as a possible D gene (5 bases). The CDR3 loop spans 13 amino acids. V was trimmed by 7 bases and J by 8 bases, leaving 20 bases between them. From germline, CDR1 is SQVTM and CDR2 ANQGSEA. CDR3 sequence reads: CSANGTYNAEAFF. The CDR3, as DNA: TGCAGCGCAAATGGGACGTACAACGCGGAAGCTTTCTTT.

The V and J genes are TRBV7-6 and TRBJ2-3, with D tentatively TRBD1 or TRBD2 (5 bases each). Trimming took off 4 bases at V and 1 base at J, with 6 bases between the two ends. Germline CDR1 and CDR2: SGHVS and FNYEAQ. This CDR3 is 13 amino acids long. The CDR3 DNA follows: TGTGCCAGCAGCTCGGGACGCACAGATACGCAGTATTTT. Translation: CASSSGRTDTQYF.

This sequence joins TRBV20-1 and TRBJ2-1, with a tentative D call TRBD2 (6 bases). Germline loops: CDR1 DFQATT, CDR2 SNEGSKA (reference sequence). The CDR3 consists of 13 residues. Trimming left V 8 bases short and J 5 bases short, with 16 bases between. CDR3 protein: CSPTGSGDNEQFF. CDR3 nucleotides: TGCAGTCCCACCGGGTCGGGGGACAATGAGCAGTTCTTC.

This chain uses TRBV10-2 with TRBJ1-1; TRBD1 matches at 8 bases. CDR3 length: 15 residues. With V trimmed by 0 bases and J by 4 bases, 4 bases remained unmatched. Germline V lookup: CDR1 WSHSY, CDR2 SAAADI. Here the CDR3 DNA reads TGCGCCAGCAGTGAGTCTGGACAGGGACCCACTGAAGCTTTCTTT. It specifies CASSESGQGPTEAFF.

J is TRBJ2-1 and V is TRBV6-6; no reliable D call. V lost 5 bases and J 0 bases, leaving 8 bases between the germline ends. Per germline, CDR1 MNHNY and CDR2 SVGAGI (reference sequence). There are 14 residues in the CDR3. The chain's CDR3 is CASSAQSSYNEQFF. CDR3 in DNA: TGTGCCAGCAGTGCCCAATCCTCCTACAATGAGCAGTTCTTC.

This clonotype came up a few times. The DNA for the CDR3 is TGCAGCGCGCTAGGGGGACTTAACGCCTACGAGCAGTACTTC. This codes for CSALGGLNAYEQYF. This sequence joins TRBV29-1 and TRBJ2-7, with D possibly being TRBD1 or TRBD2 (6 bases each). Trimming pared 7 bases from V and 2 bases from J, leaving 18 bases between. Germline CDR1 SQVTM, CDR2 ANQGSEA. CDR3 length equals 14 residues.